The 22 T cell receptor beta chains in this list originate from one sample, sequenced in a study of shared T cell receptors in the human thymus. Some clones are missing from TCRdb's copy, which holds only in-frame ones; the method was immunoSEQ multiplex PCR. Here the sample spans 500,000 to 750,000 clones, more than 75% being singletons. The sample also formed part of further work on human thymus T cells.

Sequencing input: thymocytes. These receptors were obtained from a boy under two years old with a congenital heart defect.

The chain has TRBV7-2 and TRBJ2-5; TRBD2 matches at 12 bases. From germline, CDR1 is SGHTA and CDR2 FQGNSA. The ends lost 5 bases at V and 4 bases at J; junction bases unmatched: 8. The CDR3 length is 16 residues. The CDR3 nucleotides are TGTGCCAGCAGCAGGGAGACTAGCGGGAGTTTAGAGACCCAGTACTTC. Protein sequence: CASSRETSGSLETQYF.

The chain links TRBV11-1 to TRBJ2-5, with a possible D match to TRBD1 (7 bases). The DNA end is more similar to TRBJ2-7, so the J call may be wrong. The CDR3 has 17 residues. Germline lookup yields CDR1 SGHAT and CDR2 FQDESV (reference sequence). The DNA of the CDR3 is TGTGCCAGCAGCGAACAAAAAGGAGGGACAGCCCCCTACGAGCAGTACTTC. Translation: CASSEQKGGTAPYEQYF.

The chain uses TRBV5-1 and TRBJ1-2, with D possibly matching TRBD1 (6 bases). The V end was cut by 3 bases, the J end by 4 bases, with 19 bases between. The CDR3 extends over 16 amino acids. Germline CDR1 SGHRS, CDR2 YFSETQ. The CDR3 spells CASSSSDRRLSYGYTF. CDR3 bases: TGCGCCAGCAGCTCCTCTGACAGGCGCCTTAGCTATGGCTACACCTTC.

This chain joins TRBV4-1 and TRBJ2-5, with D possibly being TRBD2 (6 bases). The CDR3 contains 15 residues. Trimming left V 5 bases short and J 5 bases short, with 18 bases between. Germline V lookup: CDR1 MGHRA, CDR2 YSYEKL. CDR3 sequence (DNA): TGCGCCAGCAGCGGGGTTGGGGCAGGGAGGGAGACCCAGTACTTC. It codes for CASSGVGAGRETQYF.

The chain couples TRBV28 to TRBJ2-3, with a tentative D call TRBD2 (6 bases). V lost 3 bases and J lost 14, with 15 bases in between. This CDR3 comprises 12 residues. Germline V CDR1 and CDR2: MDHEN, SYDVKM. The CDR3 DNA is TGTGCCAGCAGTTTCTCGACGACTAGTGGGTATTTT. It is translated as CASSFSTTSGYF.

V is TRBV2 and J is TRBJ2-3, with D unresolved. V lost 6 bases and J lost 7, with 14 bases in between. CDR3 length equals 13 residues. Looked up from germline, CDR1 is SNHLY and CDR2 is FYNNEI. The CDR3 region has the DNA TGTGCCAGCAGCCCAACGCCAGGTTATACGCAGTATTTT. The encoded protein is CASSPTPGYTQYF.

The gene calls are TRBV28 and TRBJ2-4, with D maybe TRBD2 (5 bases). V lost 3 bases and J lost 0, with 9 bases in between. Germline V lookup: CDR1 MDHEN, CDR2 SYDVKM. The CDR3 spans 15 residues. CDR3 region: CASSFRGRAKNIQYF. The CDR3 coding sequence is TGTGCCAGCAGTTTTCGAGGGAGAGCCAAAAACATTCAGTACTTC.

This rearrangement joins TRBV10-3 to TRBJ2-3; 9 nucleotides line up with TRBD1. The CDR3 runs 16 residues. CDR1 and CDR2 (germline): ENHRY, SYGVKD. With 0 bases clipped from V and 5 bases from J, the junction kept 6 bases outside the gene matches. In DNA form, the CDR3 reads TGTGCCATCAGTGAGTCACAGGGACAGGGCCGAGATACGCAGTATTTT. Translated: CAISESQGQGRDTQYF.

This clone was detected once. CDR3 sequence reads: CASSSTGGASYEQYF. CDR3 sequence (DNA): TGTGCCAGCAGCTCTACAGGGGGCGCGTCCTACGAGCAGTACTTC. The chain recombines TRBV7-9 with TRBJ2-7; 9 bases map to TRBD1. The V gene end was trimmed by 4 bases and the J gene end by 1 base; junction bases not matched to a gene: 5. The V gene's germline CDR1 is SEHNR and CDR2 FQNEAQ (reference sequence). This CDR3 contains 15 residues.

V gene TRBV5-1 combines with J gene TRBJ1-3; D gene ambiguous. The CDR3 loop spans 17 amino acids. Germline V gene data show CDR1 as SGHRS and CDR2 as YFSETQ. Trimming took 0 bases from V and 2 from J, leaving 15 bases between them. The CDR3 DNA is TGCGCCAGCAGCTTGGAAAATACGGTTGTCGCTGGAAACACCATATATTTT. Its translation: CASSLENTVVAGNTIYF.

V gene TRBV28 combines with J gene TRBJ1-5; the D gene is possibly TRBD1 (5 bases). The CDR3 spans 14 residues. V was clipped by 6 bases and J by 5 bases, with 14 bases between them. Per germline, CDR1 MDHEN and CDR2 SYDVKM. This CDR3 is CASRLGGTDQPQHF. CDR3 sequence (DNA): TGTGCCAGCAGATTGGGAGGGACGGATCAGCCCCAGCATTTT.

The chain uses TRBV19 and TRBJ2-7; possible D gene TRBD2, 6 bases. CDR3 length equals 14 residues. Germline V gene sequence: CDR1 LNHDA, CDR2 SQIVND (reference sequence). The V end was cut by 8 bases, the J end by 3 bases, with 17 bases between. CDR3 nucleotide sequence: TGTGCCAGTGGGCGGGGAGGTTTTAACTACGAGCAGTACTTC. Its translation: CASGRGGFNYEQYF.

This clone was picked up one time. The same CDR3 also results from other DNA sequences found in this sample. This chain uses TRBV19 with TRBJ1-2; possibly TRBD1 for D (6 bases). Germline CDR1 and CDR2: LNHDA and SQIVND (reference sequence). V lost 1 base, J lost 3 bases, and 6 bases lay in between. This CDR3 is 13 amino acids long. Here the CDR3 DNA reads TGTGCCAGTAGTATAGCAGGGGACTATGGCTACACCTTC. Its protein product is CASSIAGDYGYTF.

CDR3 bases: TGTGCCAGCAGTTTCCCAGCGGGAGGTGGGGTGGATACGCAGTATTTT. Protein sequence: CASSFPAGGGVDTQYF. The chain is built from TRBV28 and TRBJ2-3, with 9 nucleotides matching TRBD2. The CDR3 has 16 residues. Germline CDR1 and CDR2: MDHEN and SYDVKM. V lost 3 bases and J lost 6; bases outside the gene matches: 10. Full variable domain (remainder filled in from reference TRBV28 and TRBJ2-3): DVKVTQSSRYLVKRTGEKVFLECVQDMDHENMFWYRQDPGLGLRLIYFSYDVKMKEKGDIPEGYSVSREKKERFSLILESASTNQTSMYLCASSFPAGGGVDTQYFGPGTRLTVL.

V and J are TRBV14 and TRBJ2-7, with 7 bases lining up with TRBD1. The germline gives CDR1 SGHDN, CDR2 FVKESK. The V gene end was trimmed by 0 bases and the J gene end by 2 bases; junction bases not matched to a gene: 4. This CDR3 comprises 15 residues. The CDR3 sequence: CASSQEGDSTYEQYF. CDR3 DNA sequence: TGTGCCAGCAGCCAAGAGGGGGACAGTACCTACGAGCAGTACTTC.

The V call is TRBV28, the J call TRBJ1-5; maybe TRBD1 (5 bases). CDR1 and CDR2 (germline): MDHEN, SYDVKM. Trimming removed 5 bases at V and 4 bases at J, with 15 bases between. The CDR3 runs 15 residues. The CDR3 loop reads CASSNRGGVNQPQHF. The CDR3 region has the DNA TGTGCCAGCAGTAACCGGGGGGGGGTGAATCAGCCCCAGCATTTT.

The chain employs TRBV4-3 and TRBJ2-1, with 11 bases identical to TRBD2. Per germline, CDR1 LGHNA and CDR2 YSLEER. J was trimmed by 7 bases and V by 0 bases; bases with no gene match: 17. CDR3 length: 20 residues. The CDR3 DNA is TGCGCCAGCAGCCAAGATTTTTCCCCGAGTAGCGGGAGGGCCCGGAATGAGCAGTTCTTC. It yields the protein CASSQDFSPSSGRARNEQFF.

The V and J genes are TRBV7-9 and TRBJ2-1; 9 bases align to TRBD2. Unmatched junction bases numbered 5, after V lost 5 bases and J lost 0 bases. Per the germline V gene, CDR1 is SEHNR and CDR2 is FQNEAQ (reference sequence). The length of the CDR3 is 16 residues. The CDR3 DNA is TGTGCCAGCAGCCCCCCGGGACTAGCCTCCTACAATGAGCAGTTCTTC. As protein: CASSPPGLASYNEQFF.

In its sample, this clone was seen a few times. The chain employs TRBV9 and TRBJ2-3, with unresolved D. CDR3 length: 15 amino acids. Trimming shortened V by 5 bases and J by 0 bases, and 13 bases separated the two germline ends. CDR1 is SGDLS, CDR2 YYNGEE, per germline. The CDR3 spells CASSVGLPSTDTQYF. CDR3 nucleotide sequence: TGTGCCAGCAGTGTGGGCCTCCCTAGCACAGATACGCAGTATTTT.

The chain couples TRBV7-6 to TRBJ2-7; D unresolved. Per the germline V gene, CDR1 is SGHVS and CDR2 is FNYEAQ. The V gene lost 1 base and the J gene lost 4 bases, with 17 bases spanning the gap. This CDR3 is 16 amino acids long. The CDR3 reads CASSLEPPPLAYEQYF. DNA for the CDR3: TGTGCCAGCAGCTTAGAGCCCCCACCTCTTGCATACGAGCAGTACTTC.

This clone was picked up one time. This chain joins TRBV25-1 and TRBJ1-1; 7 nucleotides align to TRBD1. Germline loops: CDR1 MGHDK, CDR2 SYGVNS. This CDR3 comprises 15 residues. Trimming removed 6 bases from V and 0 bases from J; junction bases left unmatched: 7. CDR3 amino acids: CASRTGILMNTEAFF. In nucleotides, the CDR3 is TGTGCCAGCAGGACAGGGATACTTATGAACACTGAAGCTTTCTTT.

This clone occurred a few times. This chain joins TRBV30 and TRBJ1-5; the D gene is possibly TRBD1 (6 bases). CDR1 and CDR2 (germline): GTSNPN, SVGIG (reference sequence). Trimming removed 1 base from V and 4 bases from J, with 14 bases in between. The CDR3 covers 15 residues. CDR3 nucleotide sequence: TGTGCCTGGAGTGACAAACCCCAGGGGAATCAGCCCCAGCATTTT. It specifies CAWSDKPQGNQPQHF.